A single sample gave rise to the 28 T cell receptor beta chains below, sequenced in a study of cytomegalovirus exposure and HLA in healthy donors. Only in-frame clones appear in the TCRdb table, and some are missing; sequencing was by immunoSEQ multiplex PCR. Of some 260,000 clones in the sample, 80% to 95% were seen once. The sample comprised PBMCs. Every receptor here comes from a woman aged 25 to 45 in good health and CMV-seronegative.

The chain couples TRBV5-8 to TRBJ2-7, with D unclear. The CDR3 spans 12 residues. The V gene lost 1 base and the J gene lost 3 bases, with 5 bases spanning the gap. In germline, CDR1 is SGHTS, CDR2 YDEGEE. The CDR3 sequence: CASSLRVYEQYF. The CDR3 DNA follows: TGTGCCAGCAGCTTGAGGGTCTACGAGCAGTACTTC. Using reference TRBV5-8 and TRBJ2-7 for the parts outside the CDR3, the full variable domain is EAGVTQSPTHLIKTRGQQATLRCSPISGHTSVYWYQQALGLGLQFLLWYDEGEERNRGNFPPRFSGRQFPNYSSELNVNALELEDSALYLCASSLRVYEQYFGPGTRLTVT.

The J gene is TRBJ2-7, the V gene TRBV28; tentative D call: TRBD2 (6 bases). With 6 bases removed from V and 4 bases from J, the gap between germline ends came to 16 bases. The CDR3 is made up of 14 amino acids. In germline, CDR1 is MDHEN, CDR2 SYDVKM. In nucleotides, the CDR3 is TGTGCCAGCAGCCTACGGGGAGGAGGATACGAGCAGTACTTC. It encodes CASSLRGGGYEQYF.

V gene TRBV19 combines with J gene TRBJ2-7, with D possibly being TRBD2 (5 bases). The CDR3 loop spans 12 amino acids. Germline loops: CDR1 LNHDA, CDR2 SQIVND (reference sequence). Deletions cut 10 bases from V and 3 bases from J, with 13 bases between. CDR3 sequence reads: CATRDSYYEQYF. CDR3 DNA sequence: TGTGCCACCCGGGATTCCTACTACGAGCAGTACTTC. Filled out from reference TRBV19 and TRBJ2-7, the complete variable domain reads DGGITQSPKYLFRKEGQNVTLSCEQNLNHDAMYWYRQDPGQGLRLIYYSQIVNDFQKGDIAEGYSVSREKKESFPLTVTSAQKNPTAFYLCATRDSYYEQYFGPGTRLTVT.

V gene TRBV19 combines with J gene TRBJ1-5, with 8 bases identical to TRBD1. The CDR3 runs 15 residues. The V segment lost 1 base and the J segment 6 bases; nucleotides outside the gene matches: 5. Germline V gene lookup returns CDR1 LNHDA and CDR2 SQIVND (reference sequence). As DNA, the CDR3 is TGTGCCAGTAGTATAGTCGGACAGGGTCTTCAGCCCCAGCATTTT. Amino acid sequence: CASSIVGQGLQPQHF.

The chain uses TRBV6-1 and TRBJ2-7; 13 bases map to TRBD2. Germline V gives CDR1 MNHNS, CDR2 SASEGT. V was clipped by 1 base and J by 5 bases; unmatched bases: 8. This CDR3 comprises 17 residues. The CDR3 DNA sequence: TGTGCCAGCAGTGAAGACCCTGGACTAGCGGGAGTAAACGAGCAGTACTTC. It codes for CASSEDPGLAGVNEQYF.

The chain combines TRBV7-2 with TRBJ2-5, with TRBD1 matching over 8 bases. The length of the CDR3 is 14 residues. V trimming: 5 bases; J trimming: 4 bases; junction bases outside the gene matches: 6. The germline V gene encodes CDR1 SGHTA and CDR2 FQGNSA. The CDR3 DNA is TGTGCCAGCAGCGAACACGGACAGGGAGAGACCCAGTACTTC. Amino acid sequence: CASSEHGQGETQYF.

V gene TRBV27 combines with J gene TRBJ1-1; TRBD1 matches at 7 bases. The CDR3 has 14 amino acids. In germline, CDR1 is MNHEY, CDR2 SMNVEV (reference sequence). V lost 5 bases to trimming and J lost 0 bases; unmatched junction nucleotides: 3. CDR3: CASSTGQVNTEAFF. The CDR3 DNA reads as TGTGCCAGCAGTACTGGACAGGTGAACACTGAAGCTTTCTTT.

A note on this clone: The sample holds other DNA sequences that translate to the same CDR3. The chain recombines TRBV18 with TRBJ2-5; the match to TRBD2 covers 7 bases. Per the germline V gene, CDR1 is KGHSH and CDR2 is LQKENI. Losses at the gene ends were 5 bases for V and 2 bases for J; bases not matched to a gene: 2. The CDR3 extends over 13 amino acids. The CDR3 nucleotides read TGTGCCAGCTCATCGGGACTACAAGAGACCCAGTACTTC. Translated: CASSSGLQETQYF. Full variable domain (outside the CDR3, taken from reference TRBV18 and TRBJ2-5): NAGVMQNPRHLVRRRGQEARLRCSPMKGHSHVYWYRQLPEEGLKFMVYLQKENIIDESGMPKERFSAEFPKEGPSILRIQQVVRGDSAAYFCASSSGLQETQYFGPGTRLLVL.

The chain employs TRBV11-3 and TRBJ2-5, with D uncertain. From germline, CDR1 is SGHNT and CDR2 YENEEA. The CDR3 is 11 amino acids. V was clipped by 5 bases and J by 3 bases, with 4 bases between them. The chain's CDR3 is CASSHEETQYF. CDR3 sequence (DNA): TGTGCCAGCAGCCACGAAGAGACCCAGTACTTC.

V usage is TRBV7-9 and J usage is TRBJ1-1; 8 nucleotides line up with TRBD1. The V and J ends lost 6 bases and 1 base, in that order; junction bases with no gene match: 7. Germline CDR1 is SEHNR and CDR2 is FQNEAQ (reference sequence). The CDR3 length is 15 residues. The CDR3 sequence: CASSFIDRGNTEAFF. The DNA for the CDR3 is TGTGCCAGCAGTTTTATAGACAGGGGGAACACTGAAGCTTTCTTT. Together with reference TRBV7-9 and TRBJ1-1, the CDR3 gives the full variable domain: DTGVSQNPRHKITKRGQNVTFRCDPISEHNRLYWYRQTLGQGPEFLTYFQNEAQLEKSRLLSDRFSAERPKGSFSTLEIQRTEQGDSAMYLCASSFIDRGNTEAFFGQGTRLTVV.

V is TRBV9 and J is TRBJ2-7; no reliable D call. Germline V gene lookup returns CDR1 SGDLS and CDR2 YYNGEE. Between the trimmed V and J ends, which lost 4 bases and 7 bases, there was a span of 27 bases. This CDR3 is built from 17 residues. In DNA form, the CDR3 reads TGTGCCAGCAGCCCGAGCCCCCTACTTCCCCCCGGTGGAGAGCAGTACTTC. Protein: CASSPSPLLPPGGEQYF. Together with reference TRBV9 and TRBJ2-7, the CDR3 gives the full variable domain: DSGVTQTPKHLITATGQRVTLRCSPRSGDLSVYWYQQSLDQGLQFLIQYYNGEERAKGNILERFSAQQFPDLHSELNLSSLELGDSALYFCASSPSPLLPPGGEQYFGPGTRLTVT.

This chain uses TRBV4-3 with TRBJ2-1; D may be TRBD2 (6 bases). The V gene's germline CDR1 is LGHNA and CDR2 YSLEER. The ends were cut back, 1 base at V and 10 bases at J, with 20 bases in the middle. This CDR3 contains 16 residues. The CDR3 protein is CASSQGAPSASWEQFF. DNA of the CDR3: TGCGCCAGCAGCCAAGGAGCTCCTAGCGCTTCCTGGGAGCAGTTCTTC.

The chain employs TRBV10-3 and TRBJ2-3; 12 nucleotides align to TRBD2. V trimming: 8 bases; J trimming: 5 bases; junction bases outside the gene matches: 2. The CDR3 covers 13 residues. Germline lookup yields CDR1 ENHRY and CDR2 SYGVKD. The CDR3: CAIGLAGKDTQYF. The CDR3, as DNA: TGTGCCATCGGACTAGCGGGAAAAGATACGCAGTATTTT.

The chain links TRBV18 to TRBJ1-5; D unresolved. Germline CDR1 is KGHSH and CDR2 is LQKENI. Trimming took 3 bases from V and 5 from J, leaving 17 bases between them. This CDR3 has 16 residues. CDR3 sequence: CASSPQGRAEDQPQHF. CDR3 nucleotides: TGTGCCAGCTCACCCCAAGGGCGAGCCGAGGATCAGCCCCAGCATTTT.

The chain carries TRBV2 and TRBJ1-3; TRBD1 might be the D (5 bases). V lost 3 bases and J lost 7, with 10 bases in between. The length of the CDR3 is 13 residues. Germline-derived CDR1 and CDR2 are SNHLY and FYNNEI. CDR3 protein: CASSDGGDNTIYF. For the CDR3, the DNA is TGTGCCAGCAGTGACGGAGGGGATAACACCATATATTTT.

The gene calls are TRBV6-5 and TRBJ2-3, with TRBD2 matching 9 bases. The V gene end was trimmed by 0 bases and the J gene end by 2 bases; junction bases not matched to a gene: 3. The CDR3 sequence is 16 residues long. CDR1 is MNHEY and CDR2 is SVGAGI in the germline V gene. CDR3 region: CASSYSSSGATDTQYF. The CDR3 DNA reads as TGTGCCAGCAGTTACTCTTCTAGCGGGGCCACAGATACGCAGTATTTT.

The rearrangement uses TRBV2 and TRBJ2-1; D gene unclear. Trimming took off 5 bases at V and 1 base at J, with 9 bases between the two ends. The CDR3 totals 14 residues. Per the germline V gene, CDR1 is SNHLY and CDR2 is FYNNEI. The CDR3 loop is CASSRAESYNEQFF. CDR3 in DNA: TGTGCCAGCAGTAGGGCGGAGTCCTACAATGAGCAGTTCTTC.

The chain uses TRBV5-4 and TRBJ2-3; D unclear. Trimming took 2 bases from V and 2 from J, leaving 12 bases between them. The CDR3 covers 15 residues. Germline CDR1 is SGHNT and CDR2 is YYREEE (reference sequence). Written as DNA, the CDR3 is TGTGCCAGCAGCTTTTCGCGTGGATCCACAGATACGCAGTATTTT. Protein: CASSFSRGSTDTQYF.

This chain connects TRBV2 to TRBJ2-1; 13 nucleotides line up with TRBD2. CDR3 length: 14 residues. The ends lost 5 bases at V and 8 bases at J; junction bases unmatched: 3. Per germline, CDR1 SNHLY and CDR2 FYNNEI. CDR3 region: CASSRTSGSHEQFF. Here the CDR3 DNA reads TGTGCCAGCAGTAGGACTAGCGGGAGCCATGAGCAGTTCTTC. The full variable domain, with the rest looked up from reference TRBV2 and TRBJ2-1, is EPEVTQTPSHQVTQMGQEVILRCVPISNHLYFYWYRQILGQKVEFLVSFYNNEISEKSEIFDDQFSVERPDGSNFTLKIRSTKLEDSAMYFCASSRTSGSHEQFFGPGTRLTVL.

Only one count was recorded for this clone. For the CDR3, the DNA is TGTGCCAGCAGCCTTCCGTCGGGTGAGCAGTTCTTC. Translating it yields CASSLPSGEQFF. The chain uses TRBV7-3 and TRBJ2-1; no definite D call. The CDR3 is made up of 12 amino acids. Germline CDR1 and CDR2: SGHTA and FQGTGA. Deletions cut 5 bases from V and 9 bases from J, with 11 bases between.

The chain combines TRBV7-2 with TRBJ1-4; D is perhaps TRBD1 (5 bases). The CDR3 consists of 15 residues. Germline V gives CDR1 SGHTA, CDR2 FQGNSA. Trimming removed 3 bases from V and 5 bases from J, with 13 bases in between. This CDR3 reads CASSFVRGENEKLFF. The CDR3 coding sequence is TGTGCCAGCAGCTTCGTGAGGGGAGAGAATGAAAAACTGTTTTTT.

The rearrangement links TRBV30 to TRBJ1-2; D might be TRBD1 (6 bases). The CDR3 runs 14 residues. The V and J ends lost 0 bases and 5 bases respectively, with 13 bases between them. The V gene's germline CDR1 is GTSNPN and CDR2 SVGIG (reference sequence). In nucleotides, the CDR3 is TGTGCCTGGAGTGTAGGTCAAGGGGGGTATGGCTACACCTTC. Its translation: CAWSVGQGGYGYTF.

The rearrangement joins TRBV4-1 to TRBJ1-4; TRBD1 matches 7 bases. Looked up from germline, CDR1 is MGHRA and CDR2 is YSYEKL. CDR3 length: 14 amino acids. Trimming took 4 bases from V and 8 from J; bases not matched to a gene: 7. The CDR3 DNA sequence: TGCGCCAGCAGCCGATTCGGACAGGTGGAAAAACTGTTTTTT. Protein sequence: CASSRFGQVEKLFF.

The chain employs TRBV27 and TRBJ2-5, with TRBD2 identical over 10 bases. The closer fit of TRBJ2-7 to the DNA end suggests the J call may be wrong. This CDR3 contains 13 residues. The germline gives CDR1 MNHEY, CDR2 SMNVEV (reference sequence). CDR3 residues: CASSRTSGYEQYF. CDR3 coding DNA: TGTGCCAGCAGCCGGACTAGCGGCTACGAGCAGTACTTC.

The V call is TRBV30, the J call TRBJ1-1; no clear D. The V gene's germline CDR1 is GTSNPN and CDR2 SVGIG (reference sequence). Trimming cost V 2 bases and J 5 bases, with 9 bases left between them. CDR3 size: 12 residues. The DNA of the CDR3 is TGTGCCTGGAGTAAGACCGGGACTGAAGCTTTCTTT. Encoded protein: CAWSKTGTEAFF.

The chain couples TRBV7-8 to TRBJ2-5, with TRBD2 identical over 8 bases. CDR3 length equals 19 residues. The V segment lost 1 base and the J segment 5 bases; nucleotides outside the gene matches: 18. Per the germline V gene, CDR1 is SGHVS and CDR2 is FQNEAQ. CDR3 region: CASSLGGLADRGWRETQYF. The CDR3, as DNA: TGTGCCAGCAGCTTAGGCGGACTAGCAGACCGGGGTTGGCGGGAGACCCAGTACTTC.

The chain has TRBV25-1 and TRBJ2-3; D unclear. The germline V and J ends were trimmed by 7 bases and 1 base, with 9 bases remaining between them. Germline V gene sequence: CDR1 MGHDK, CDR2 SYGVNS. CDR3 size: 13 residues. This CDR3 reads CASTIYGTDTQYF. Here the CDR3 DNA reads TGTGCCAGCACTATATATGGCACAGATACGCAGTATTTT.

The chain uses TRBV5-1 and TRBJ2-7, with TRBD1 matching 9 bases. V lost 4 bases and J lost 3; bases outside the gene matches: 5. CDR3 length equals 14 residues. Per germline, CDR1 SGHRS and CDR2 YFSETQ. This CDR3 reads CASSPGTGHYEQYF. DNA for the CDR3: TGCGCCAGCAGCCCCGGGACAGGGCACTACGAGCAGTACTTC.